This TCR beta chain was sequenced during a study of CD4+ T cells in melanoma. Study results and caveats: CD8+ T cell, macrophage and B cell function reportedly correlated with neoantigen-specific CD4+ T cells.

Libraries were prepared by immunoSEQ multiplex PCR; TCRdb keeps only in-frame clonotypes and omits some of them. The sample shows more than 90,000 clones, about 90% of them seen only once. This CDR3 has 13 residues. Germline values: CDR1 SGHRS, CDR2 YFSETQ. The V gene end was trimmed by 4 bases and the J gene end by 2 bases; junction bases not matched to a gene: 2. As regards this clone: What it binds is not known.

The sequence came from a human donor with melanoma. Sequenced: peripheral blood. The V call is TRBV5-1, the J call TRBJ2-5, with 7 bases aligning to TRBD1. This chain's CDR3 is CASSGTAQETQYF. The CDR3 nucleotides read TGCGCCAGCAGCGGGACAGCTCAAGAGACCCAGTACTTC.